This T cell receptor (beta chain) was recorded in a study of T cell repertoires in aging, cancer and after chemotherapy. Study context: Repeat sampling of healthy donors over several months to years showed clear clonal overlap. The full dataset contained roughly 8.8 million TCR reads. Study results and limitations: In each cancer cohort, median generation probability increased across chemotherapy, suggesting thymic output rebounded. In cancer patients, declining TCR diversity with age involved lost richness and lost evenness.

A mixed TRB-A/B primer pool amplified rearranged TRB by multiplex touch-down PCR. MiXCR, applied by TCRdb to the multiplex PCR reads, yields one record per CDR3 protein. The table records thousands of distinct CDR3 sequences, nearly 55% of them present only once. The V and J ends lost 7 bases and 0 bases respectively, with 15 bases between them. Germline lookup yields CDR1 LNHDA and CDR2 SQIVND (reference sequence). The CDR3 runs 16 residues. Regarding this clonotype: Antigen specificity is unknown.

The template was genomic DNA from peripheral blood, not RNA. This receptor was taken from a human donor in good health. The source material was blood. V and J are TRBV19 and TRBJ2-2; tentatively, D is TRBD1 (6 bases). CDR3 loop: CASKDRGVANTGELFF. The CDR3 nucleotides read TGTGCCAGTAAGGACAGAGGAGTTGCGAACACCGGGGAGCTGTTTTTT.